These T cell receptor beta chains were read from a single sample in a study of cytomegalovirus exposure and HLA in healthy donors. Assay used: immunoSEQ multiplex PCR; TCRdb lists only in-frame clones, some missing. Altogether roughly 240,000 clones are present, roughly 73% being singletons, with the ten largest covering more than 0.45%. The sample consisted of PBMCs. The receptor set was obtained from a boy younger than 18 in good health and CMV-seronegative. The conserved cysteine and the conserved F or W are not part of the CDR3 here. Clone size appears in some rows only: once, few, many, or a class for an expanded clone.

CDR3 length: 11; clone size: .; J gene: TRBJ2-7; V gene: TRBV9; CDR3 protein: ASSVRRGHEQY
CDR3 length: 13; clone size: .; J gene: TRBJ1-4; V gene: TRBV11-2; CDR3 protein: ASSFDRGHGEKLF
CDR3 length: 9; clone size: .; J gene: TRBJ1-1; V gene: TRBV2; CDR3 protein: ASSEEGEAF
CDR3 length: 12; clone size: .; J gene: TRBJ2-1; V gene: TRBV29-1; CDR3 protein: SVESSPTRNEQF
CDR3 length: 17; clone size: once; J gene: TRBJ2-3; V gene: TRBV4-1; CDR3 protein: ASSSKQGRLAGGADTQY
CDR3 length: 11; clone size: .; J gene: TRBJ1-2; V gene: TRBV6-5; CDR3 protein: ASSREYDYGYT
CDR3 length: 14; clone size: .; J gene: TRBJ1-2; V gene: TRBV5-4; CDR3 protein: ASSLGWGQRLYGYT
CDR3 length: 12; clone size: .; J gene: TRBJ2-1; V gene: TRBV6-5; CDR3 protein: AGQLAGDSDEQF
CDR3 length: 11; clone size: .; J gene: TRBJ1-6; V gene: TRBV30; CDR3 protein: AWNPEGHGPLH
CDR3 length: 12; clone size: few; J gene: TRBJ1-5; V gene: TRBV19; CDR3 protein: ATGPRGGVLPQH
CDR3 length: 15; clone size: .; J gene: TRBJ1-5; V gene: TRBV2; CDR3 protein: ASSLKGAADSNQPQH
CDR3 length: 12; clone size: .; J gene: TRBJ1-1; V gene: TRBV6-1; CDR3 protein: ASSEVTTPRGTF
CDR3 length: 11; clone size: .; J gene: TRBJ1-1; V gene: TRBV5-1; CDR3 protein: ASGTDRGTEAF
CDR3 length: 15; clone size: .; J gene: TRBJ1-2; V gene: TRBV7-9; CDR3 protein: ASSFLITGARPYGYT
CDR3 length: 11; clone size: .; J gene: TRBJ1-1; V gene: TRBV6-1; CDR3 protein: ASSFFPGLEAF
CDR3 length: 13; clone size: .; J gene: TRBJ2-3; V gene: TRBV9; CDR3 protein: ASSVSARNTDTQY
CDR3 length: 13; clone size: .; J gene: TRBJ1-2; V gene: TRBV19; CDR3 protein: ASSRDRAWNYGYT
CDR3 length: 14; clone size: few; J gene: TRBJ1-1; V gene: TRBV6-5; CDR3 protein: ASSYFTGTANTEAF
CDR3 length: 14; clone size: .; J gene: TRBJ2-1; V gene: TRBV15; CDR3 protein: ATSFVAGGLGNEQF
CDR3 length: 16; clone size: few; J gene: TRBJ2-7; V gene: TRBV4-2; CDR3 protein: ASSQYPRGSLSSYEQY
CDR3 length: 15; clone size: few; J gene: TRBJ2-6; V gene: TRBV21-1; CDR3 protein: ASGGSGSTPGANVLT
CDR3 length: 15; clone size: few; J gene: .; V gene: TRBV14; CDR3 protein: ASSQDVLGRGNYEQY
CDR3 length: 14; clone size: .; J gene: TRBJ1-2; V gene: TRBV7-9; CDR3 protein: ASSLAGQGATYGYT
CDR3 length: 14; clone size: .; J gene: TRBJ1-2; V gene: TRBV7-8; CDR3 protein: ASSFYETGANYGYT
CDR3 length: 15; clone size: .; J gene: TRBJ2-1; V gene: TRBV2; CDR3 protein: ASSGGSGQLFVNEQF
CDR3 length: 12; clone size: .; J gene: TRBJ2-3; V gene: TRBV7-2; CDR3 protein: ASSSGGGTDTQY